This T cell receptor beta chain was recovered during a study of blood T cells in healthy people across ages. Findings of the study overall: Diversity was higher, and naive CD4+ cells more numerous, in long-lived donors than in aged donors.

The use of a sample-barcoded 5' primer and a J-beta primer mix characterized a second PCR of roughly 6 to 11 cycles. TCRdb analysed the 5' RACE reads with MiXCR anew, one entry per CDR3 protein. The repertoire holds 750,000 to 950,000 distinct CDR3 sequences, with around a quarter as singletons. The CDR3 is 15 residues long. V dropped 7 bases and J dropped 1; count of bases not matched to a gene: 7. Germline-derived CDR1 and CDR2 are LNHDA and SQIVND (reference sequence). This clonotype was seen more than once but under ten times. The antigen is unknown. The same data also went into a second study, on T cells of mothers and their children. That source adds: A few mothers and their six children, all healthy Caucasians, donated. Related mother-child pairs showed slightly, non-significantly higher overlap than unrelated pairs.

This receptor was identified in a boy between 10 and 17 years old in good health. Sequencing was done on a sample of blood. The rearrangement uses TRBV19 and TRBJ2-3, with TRBD2 matching 8 bases. The CDR3 DNA reads TGTGCCAGTATGGCCTTTAGCGGGGGCACAGATACGCAGTATTTT. Residues: CASMAFSGGTDTQYF. Using reference TRBV19 and TRBJ2-3 for the parts outside the CDR3, the full variable domain is DGGITQSPKYLFRKEGQNVTLSCEQNLNHDAMYWYRQDPGQGLRLIYYSQIVNDFQKGDIAEGYSVSREKKESFPLTVTSAQKNPTAFYLCASMAFSGGTDTQYFGPGTRLTVL.